A selection of T cell receptor beta chains follows, all from one sample in a study of blood T cell repertoires in COVID-19. This table comes from immunoSEQ multiplex PCR, and its TCRdb copy is limited to in-frame clones, with some not included. The sample has about 120,000 clones, more than 65% seen once; the top ten hold around 25%. Sequences were obtained from peripheral blood. These receptors were taken from a human donor in a cohort sampled during active COVID-19. Each CDR3 is given with its conserved first and last residue. Fields, in order: D gene, J gene, clone size, V gene, CDR3 DNA, CDR3 protein. D genes are given only for firm matches. The listing skips clone size in some rows; elsewhere it reads once, few, many or a size class.

>.|TRBJ2-3|.|TRBV11-2
TGTGCCAGCAGCTCCAACAGGCGCACAGATACGCAGTATTTT
CASSSNRRTDTQYF
>.|TRBJ1-1|once|TRBV7-3
TGTGCCAGCAGCTTGGAGACGAACACTGAAGCTTTCTTT
CASSLETNTEAFF
>.|TRBJ2-1|.|TRBV4-1
TGCGCCAGCAGCCAAGATCAGGCGGCTAGGGGGATCCCCGAGCAGTTCTTC
CASSQDQAARGIPEQFF
>TRBD1|TRBJ1-2|.|TRBV3-1/TRBV3-2
TGTGCCAGCAGCCAAGTAACCACAGGGGGCAATGGCTACACCTTC
CASSQVTTGGNGYTF
>.|TRBJ2-1|many|TRBV5-4
TGTGCCAGCAGCTCCCAGGAACAGGTCTACAATGAGCAGTTCTTC
CASSSQEQVYNEQFF
>.|TRBJ1-4|.|TRBV7-2
TGTGCCAGCAGCTTAGTTAGGGGTAATGAAAAACTGTTTTTT
CASSLVRGNEKLFF
>.|TRBJ2-7|once|TRBV3-1/TRBV3-2
TGTGCCAGCAGCCAGTACGGAGGGCCCTACGAGCAGTACTTC
CASSQYGGPYEQYF
>TRBD1|TRBJ2-3|.|TRBV7-3
TGTGCCAGCAGCTGGGACAGGGGCACAGATACGCAGTATTTT
CASSWDRGTDTQYF
>.|TRBJ2-1|.|TRBV4-3
TGCGCCAGCAGCCAAGTATACGGGAGTCCCTACAATGAGCAGTTCTTC
CASSQVYGSPYNEQFF
>TRBD1|TRBJ1-5|.|TRBV28
TGTGCCAGCACAGTGACAGGGAGCAATCAGCCCCAGCATTTT
CASTVTGSNQPQHF
>TRBD1|TRBJ1-2|few|TRBV19
TGTGCCAGTAGTCCCGGACAGGGCTATGGCTACACCTTC
CASSPGQGYGYTF
>.|TRBJ2-5|.|TRBV5-4
TGTGCCAGCAGCTTGGACAGGGATGAGACCCAGTACTTC
CASSLDRDETQYF
>TRBD1|TRBJ2-7|.|TRBV28
TGTGCCAGCAGTTTCCGACCGGGACAGGGGACCTACGAGCAGTACTTC
CASSFRPGQGTYEQYF
>.|TRBJ2-2|.|TRBV28
TGTGCCAGCAGTGCTGAGTACAGGGACACCGGGGAGCTGTTTTTT
CASSAEYRDTGELFF
>TRBD1|TRBJ1-1|few|TRBV20-1
TGCAGTGCTAGTCCCCTCGGACAGGGAGATACTGAAGCTTTCTTT
CSASPLGQGDTEAFF
>TRBD2|TRBJ2-1|.|TRBV9
TGTGCCAGCAGCTCCCGTACTAGCGGGGTACGCAATGAGCAGTTCTTC
CASSSRTSGVRNEQFF
>.|TRBJ1-1|.|TRBV28
TGTGCCAGCAGTCCCCGGGACACTGAAGCTTTCTTT
CASSPRDTEAFF
>TRBD1|TRBJ2-7|many|TRBV10-3
TGTGCCATCAGTGGACAGGGGGCTAGCGAGCAGTACTTC
CAISGQGASEQYF
>.|TRBJ1-6|.|TRBV5-1
TGCGCCAGCAGCCCAATGACAGGAGATAATTCACCCCTCCACTTT
CASSPMTGDNSPLHF
>.|TRBJ2-1|.|TRBV11-2
TGTGCCAGCAGCCCCTATCATGCGGGGCCCTCCTACAATGAGCAGTTCTTC
CASSPYHAGPSYNEQFF
>TRBD1|TRBJ2-7|.|TRBV28
TGTGCCAGCAGTACCCGGGGACAGGGGGCCTACGAGCAGTACTTC
CASSTRGQGAYEQYF
>.|TRBJ1-1|.|TRBV27
TGTGCCAGCAGGGTACAGGGTCGTAGCACTGAAGCTTTCTTT
CASRVQGRSTEAFF
>.|TRBJ1-2|.|TRBV7-2
TGTGCCAGCAGCTTAGGCGGGAGGAAAAACTATGGCTACACCTTC
CASSLGGRKNYGYTF
>.|TRBJ1-5|.|TRBV19
TGTGCCAGTAGCCGAGGGGGTTTGAGCAATCAGCCCCAGCATTTT
CASSRGGLSNQPQHF
>.|TRBJ2-5|.|TRBV9
TGTGCCAGCAGCGTAGACGAGGGAGAGACCCAGTACTTC
CASSVDEGETQYF
>.|TRBJ2-1|.|TRBV5-1
TGCGCCAGCAGCTTCCGAGGACAGAGATACAATGAGCAGTTCTTC
CASSFRGQRYNEQFF
>TRBD1|TRBJ1-5|few|TRBV28
TGTGCCAGCAGGCCTACGGGACAGAGTTATCAGCCCCAGCATTTT
CASRPTGQSYQPQHF
>TRBD2|TRBJ2-3|.|TRBV28
TGTGCCAGCAGTCCGATAGCGGGGGCCCTCACAGATACGCAGTATTTT
CASSPIAGALTDTQYF
>.|TRBJ2-3|.|TRBV19
TGTGCCAGTAGTGGGCAGTTCACAGATACGCAGTATTTT
CASSGQFTDTQYF
>TRBD1|TRBJ1-2|.|TRBV11-1
TGTGCCAGCAGCCCGACGGGACAGAATTTCTATGGCTACACCTTC
CASSPTGQNFYGYTF
>TRBD1|TRBJ1-2|once|TRBV7-2
TGTGCCAGCAGCGCAAACAGGGGTTATGGCTACACCTTC
CASSANRGYGYTF
>.|TRBJ2-7|few|TRBV7-2
TGTGCCAGCAGCTTTCGGTCGGGAAGCTCCTACGAGCAGTACTTC
CASSFRSGSSYEQYF